This T cell receptor beta chain was obtained from a study of cytomegalovirus exposure and HLA in healthy donors. Germline CDR1 and CDR2: SGDLS and YYNGEE. J was trimmed by 1 base and V by 4 bases; bases with no gene match: 10. CDR3 length equals 16 residues. On this clone: Its specificity is not known.

Produced via immunoSEQ multiplex PCR; TCRdb's table is partial and in-frame only. This sample has about 150,000 clones, with 80% to 95% found just once. Study-wide findings and caveats: Investigators reported fewer than 200 TCR beta chains as tied to cytomegalovirus. Reports indicated that the classifier achieved high specificity and sensitivity in diagnosing cytomegalovirus status. The authors confirmed in vitro that a few CMV-associated chains were specific for CMV antigens.

The clonotype originates from a young man in good health and CMV-seronegative. Material: PBMCs. This chain links TRBV9 with TRBJ2-5, with 7 bases identical to TRBD2. The CDR3 region has the DNA TGTGCCAGCAGCCTGGGACTACAAAGCCGCCAAGAGACCCAGTACTTC. Amino acids: CASSLGLQSRQETQYF.